The 10 T cell receptor beta chains given below trace back to one sample, sequenced in a study of beta chain features in type 1 diabetes (dated by TCRdb to about 2018). Study-wide findings and limitations: In all four CD4+ subsets, TCRB CDR3 length was moderately but significantly shorter in type 1 diabetes patients.

To prepare the library, the immunoSEQ multiplex PCR assay was applied. The entire isolated RNA was reverse transcribed using the High Capacity cDNA Reverse Transcription Kit, and thus expressed TCRB transcripts were sequenced. In TCRdb, the immuneACCESS table is reduced to in-frame sequences with V and J assigned. These tables do not hold every clone; where another copy was compared, an unresolved V gene accounts for under half, and the others remain unexplained. The sample yields roughly 150,000 clones; around 9% were counted once. Roughly 0.7% of the sample is held by the ten biggest clonotypes. These receptors' antigens are unknown. The sequenced sample consisted of central memory CD4+ T cells from blood. The receptor set was obtained from a woman aged 25 to 45 with type 1 diabetes.

The gene calls are TRBV25-1 and TRBJ1-2, with 7 bases matching TRBD1. Germline CDR1 is MGHDK and CDR2 is SYGVNS. This CDR3 has 13 amino acids. J gave up 4 bases and V 6 bases, and 5 bases lay outside the gene matches. The CDR3: CASSATGVYGYTF. CDR3 DNA sequence: TGTGCCAGCAGCGCAACAGGGGTCTATGGCTACACCTTC.

The genes are TRBV4-2 and TRBJ2-2; 12 bases agree with TRBD2. J lost 8 bases, V lost 4 bases, and 8 bases had no gene match. Germline V gene data show CDR1 as LGHNA and CDR2 as YNFKEQ. This CDR3 is built from 16 residues. Written as DNA, the CDR3 is TGTGCCAGCAGCCCGAGGACTAGCGGGACTTCGGGGGAGCTGTTTTTT. It yields the protein CASSPRTSGTSGELFF.

This clone showed up just a few times. The CDR3 nucleotides are TGCAGCGTTGAACGGAGCGCCAATGAGCAGTTCTTC. Protein product: CSVERSANEQFF. This sequence joins TRBV29-1 and TRBJ2-1; D gene unclear. V was pared by 2 bases and J by 6 bases, with 8 bases between. The germline V gene encodes CDR1 SQVTM and CDR2 ANQGSEA. This CDR3 spans 12 amino acids.

This clone was counted a few times. The chain carries TRBV25-1 and TRBJ2-5; a weak D match, TRBD2 (6 bases). Trimming removed 11 bases from V and 4 bases from J, with 17 bases in between. The length of the CDR3 is 13 residues. Germline CDR1 is MGHDK and CDR2 is SYGVNS. CDR3 amino acids: CAWERVLGETQYF. The DNA for the CDR3 is TGTGCCTGGGAGCGGGTGTTGGGAGAGACCCAGTACTTC.

The chain combines TRBV6-5 with TRBJ2-1; 10 bases agree with TRBD2. Germline V gives CDR1 MNHEY, CDR2 SVGAGI. The J segment lost 8 bases and the V segment lost 6 bases, leaving 7 bases of the junction unmatched. The CDR3 extends over 14 amino acids. As DNA, the CDR3 is TGTGCCAGCAGCCCTAGCGGGAGTACCGATGAGCAGTTCTTC. Translation gives CASSPSGSTDEQFF.

This clone was found a few times. The CDR3 nucleotides read TGTGCCAGCAGTGCGACAGGGAAGGAGGGTCAGCCCCAGCATTTT. Encoded protein: CASSATGKEGQPQHF. The chain uses TRBV28 and TRBJ1-5, with TRBD1 matching 7 bases. Trimming removed 5 bases from V and 6 bases from J; junction bases left unmatched: 10. Germline V gene sequence: CDR1 MDHEN, CDR2 SYDVKM. This CDR3 is built from 15 residues.

The chain recombines TRBV11-2 with TRBJ2-5; D not resolved. Looked up from germline, CDR1 is SGHAT and CDR2 is FQNNGV. V lost 3 bases to trimming and J lost 3 bases, with 8 bases between them. The CDR3 loop spans 13 amino acids. The CDR3 region has the DNA TGTGCCAGCAGCTTCGGCGGAGAAGAGACCCAGTACTTC. Translating gives CASSFGGEETQYF.

This clone was seen only a few times. V gene TRBV7-3 combines with J gene TRBJ2-3; 9 bases are shared with TRBD2. CDR1 and CDR2 (germline): SGHTA, FQGTGA. V shed 1 base and J 6 bases; nucleotides not matched to a gene: 17. The CDR3 has 19 amino acids. CDR3 DNA: TGTGCCAGCAGCTTAAAGTCCGGAGCGACTAGCGGCCGTCGGGATACGCAGTATTTT. The encoded protein is CASSLKSGATSGRRDTQYF.

The rearrangement links TRBV29-1 to TRBJ2-5; a weak D match, TRBD2 (6 bases). The length of the CDR3 is 15 residues. Looked up from germline, CDR1 is SQVTM and CDR2 is ANQGSEA. V shed 2 bases and J shed 2 bases, with 15 bases lying between them. As DNA, the CDR3 is TGCAGCGTTGAATTGGAGAGCGGGCGACAAGAGACCCAGTACTTC. Translated, it gives CSVELESGRQETQYF.

The chain is built from TRBV7-3 and TRBJ2-1; 9 bases match TRBD2. J gave up 6 bases and V 5 bases, and 8 bases lay outside the gene matches. Germline values: CDR1 SGHTA, CDR2 FQGTGA. CDR3 length: 15 residues. The DNA for the CDR3 is TGTGCCAGCAGCCTCGGGACTAGCAGAACCAATGAGCAGTTCTTC. Its translation: CASSLGTSRTNEQFF.